A selection of T cell receptor beta chains follows, all from one sample in a study of PD-1 blockade in mismatch repair-deficient tumors. The data were produced by immunoSEQ multiplex PCR, yet TCRdb's version contains in-frame clones alone and is incomplete. There are about 110,000 clones in the sample; about 83% occur only once, and around 4.7% lies in the top ten. The sequences come from peripheral blood, collected approximately 64 weeks after starting pembrolizumab. The receptors shown here come from an adult with mismatch repair-deficient cancer. The CDR3 runs from the conserved cysteine through the conserved F or W. Each record gives: D gene, clone size, J gene, V gene, CDR3 DNA, CDR3 protein. A D gene is named only where the DNA matches it firmly. Clone size appears in some rows only: once, few, many, or a class for an expanded clone.

>TRBD2|.|TRBJ2-1|TRBV7-3
TGTGCCAGCAGCGAACCGGGACTAGCGGGAGGAGATAATGAGCAGTTCTTC
CASSEPGLAGGDNEQFF
>.|.|TRBJ2-1|TRBV7-6
TGTGCCAGCAGCTTAAGGGACTTTTACTACAATGAGCAGTTCTTC
CASSLRDFYYNEQFF
>TRBD1|.|TRBJ1-2|TRBV5-5
TGTGCCAGCAGCTTAACCGGGACAGGGGGCAACTATGGCTACACCTTC
CASSLTGTGGNYGYTF
>TRBD2|.|TRBJ2-3|TRBV11-1
TGTGCCAGCAGCTTAACTAGCGGCTACACAGATACGCAGTATTTT
CASSLTSGYTDTQYF
>TRBD2|.|TRBJ2-5|TRBV6-5
TGTGCCAGCAGTTACCTAGCGGGCCCGTTTGTGGCCCAGTACTTC
CASSYLAGPFVAQYF
>.|.|TRBJ2-1|TRBV7-6
TGTGCCAGCAGCTTAGACGGCACCAATGAGCAGTTCTTC
CASSLDGTNEQFF
>.|.|TRBJ2-5|TRBV7-3
TGTGCCAGCAGCTCGGGGAAACAAGAGACCCAGTACTTC
CASSSGKQETQYF
>.|.|TRBJ1-2|TRBV28
TGTGCCAGCAGTCGGGCGGGTGGGAACTATGGCTACACCTTC
CASSRAGGNYGYTF
>TRBD1|.|TRBJ1-4|TRBV2
TGTGCCAGCAATAGGGACAGGGGGATGAAAAAACTGTTTTTT
CASNRDRGMKKLFF
>.|.|TRBJ1-1|TRBV6-1
TGTGCCAGCACATGGGCGGGGAACACTGAAGCTTTCTTT
CASTWAGNTEAFF
>.|.|TRBJ1-1|TRBV5-4
TGTGCCAGCAGCTTGAAGGTGTCGGCCCAGGGCGACACTGAAGCTTTCTTT
CASSLKVSAQGDTEAFF
>.|.|TRBJ1-4|TRBV19
TGTGCCAGTAGTATAACCAGGGCAACTAATGAAAAACTGTTTTTT
CASSITRATNEKLFF
>TRBD1|few|TRBJ1-2|TRBV5-1
TGCGCCAGCAGCGGCCGGGACAGGGGCAACTATGGCTACACCTTC
CASSGRDRGNYGYTF
>.|.|TRBJ1-5|TRBV21-1
TGTGCCAGCAGAAAGCCGAAGAACAGGGGAACAAATCAGCCCCAGCATTTT
CASRKPKNRGTNQPQHF
>.|few|TRBJ2-7|TRBV27
TGTGCCAGCAGTTTAGTTCCGCGCCACGAGCAGTACTTC
CASSLVPRHEQYF
>.|.|TRBJ2-7|TRBV2
TGTGCCAGCAGCAGGTCCTACGAGCAGTACTTC
CASSRSYEQYF
>.|.|TRBJ1-2|TRBV30
TGTGCCTGGAGTGTACTGGTCCGAAGCTATGGCTACACCTTC
CAWSVLVRSYGYTF
>.|.|TRBJ2-7|TRBV4-3
TGCGCCAGCAGCCAAGACGGGAACCGAGGGAACGAGCAGTACTTC
CASSQDGNRGNEQYF
>.|.|TRBJ1-5|TRBV4-3
TGCGCCAGCAGCCAAGATCCCCTCAGGGGGCCCCAGCATTTT
CASSQDPLRGPQHF
>TRBD1|.|TRBJ1-4|TRBV5-1
TGCGCCAGCAGTCCAGGGGGCGCGGGGATGGCTAATGAAAAACTGTTTTTT
CASSPGGAGMANEKLFF
>.|.|TRBJ2-1|TRBV7-6
TGTGCCAGCAGCTTCCAGGGGCGGGAGTCCTACAATGAGCAGTTCTTC
CASSFQGRESYNEQFF
>TRBD2|.|TRBJ2-5|TRBV6-5
TGTGCCAGCAGTTACTCGGGACTAGCGGGAGGAGAGACCCAGTACTTC
CASSYSGLAGGETQYF
>TRBD1|.|TRBJ2-7|TRBV18
TGTGCCAGCTCACCCGACAGGGACGAGCAGTACTTC
CASSPDRDEQYF
>TRBD2|.|TRBJ2-7|TRBV6-5
TGTGCCAGCGGGGAGGGACGGCGATACGACGAGCAGTACTTC
CASGEGRRYDEQYF
>.|.|TRBJ2-7|TRBV28
TGTGCCAGCACTAAGCTGGCTGTCCACTACGAGCAGTACTTC
CASTKLAVHYEQYF
>.|.|TRBJ2-5|TRBV2
TGTGCCAGCAGTGGGGCAGAACAAGAGACCCAGTACTTC
CASSGAEQETQYF
>TRBD2|.|TRBJ2-3|TRBV29-1
TGCAGCGCGTTCGGGTGGACTAGCGGGAGGTCTAGCACAGATACGCAGTATTTT
CSAFGWTSGRSSTDTQYF
>.|.|TRBJ1-5|TRBV5-6
TGTGCCAGCAGCTCAGACGGAAGCTATCAGCCCCAGCATTTT
CASSSDGSYQPQHF
>.|.|TRBJ2-2|TRBV4-2
TGTGCCAGCAGCTCATCTCCGGCACGCGCAGTAAACACCGGGGAGCTGTTTTTT
CASSSSPARAVNTGELFF
>.|.|TRBJ2-3|TRBV9
TGTGCCAGCAGCGTAGTTGGGGTCGGCACAGATACGCAGTATTTT
CASSVVGVGTDTQYF
>.|.|TRBJ2-1|TRBV11-2
TGTGCCAGCAGCCTACTAGTGGCCCCGAACAATGAGCAGTTCTTC
CASSLLVAPNNEQFF
>.|.|TRBJ1-1|TRBV6-4
TGTGCCAGCAGCTATGAGATGAACACTGAAGCTTTCTTT
CASSYEMNTEAFF
>TRBD2|.|TRBJ2-1|TRBV7-7
TGTGCTAGCAGCCGGTTACTAGCGGGAGATTATGAGCAGTTCTTC
CASSRLLAGDYEQFF
>.|.|TRBJ2-2|TRBV5-4
TGTGCCAGCAGCTTGGCAGGGGTTAGCACCGGGGAGCTGTTTTTT
CASSLAGVSTGELFF
>TRBD1|.|TRBJ2-7|TRBV27
TGTGCCAGCAGTCCCTCCTCGACAGGGACCTACGAGCAGTACTTC
CASSPSSTGTYEQYF
>.|.|TRBJ2-1|TRBV6-1
TGTGCCAGCAGTGAAGGGAATGAGCAGTTCTTC
CASSEGNEQFF
>TRBD2|once|TRBJ2-7|TRBV7-2
TGTGCCAGCAGCACATTACCCGGGGGGACCTACGAGCAGTACTTC
CASSTLPGGTYEQYF
>.|.|TRBJ2-1|TRBV5-1
TGCGCCAGCATATCCGAACAGGATGAGCAGTTCTTC
CASISEQDEQFF
>TRBD1|.|TRBJ2-5|TRBV11-3
TGTGCCAGCAGCTCAGGGGGCTCCAGAGAGATGCGGACCCAGTACTTC
CASSSGGSREMRTQYF
>.|.|TRBJ1-1|TRBV30
TGTGCCTGGAGTATTAGGACTGAAGCTTTCTTT
CAWSIRTEAFF
>.|.|TRBJ2-1|TRBV9
TGTGCCAGCAGCGTAGACGACGGGATCTACAATGAGCAGTTCTTC
CASSVDDGIYNEQFF
>TRBD1|.|TRBJ2-3|TRBV30
TGTGCCTGGAGTGTCGGGGGACAGGGGCCAGATACGCAGTATTTT
CAWSVGGQGPDTQYF
>TRBD1|.|TRBJ1-1|TRBV4-3
TGCGCCAGCAGCCTCCGGGACAGGGGCCTCTTGGGGACTGAAGCTTTCTTT
CASSLRDRGLLGTEAFF
>.|once|TRBJ1-1|TRBV28
TGTGCCAGCAGTAGACAAGGGGCGATGAACACTGAAGCTTTCTTT
CASSRQGAMNTEAFF
>TRBD1|.|TRBJ2-7|TRBV6-1
TGTGCCAGCAGGTCGGGGACAGGGGGTAGTGAGCAGTACTTC
CASRSGTGGSEQYF
>.|.|TRBJ2-1|TRBV5-1
TGCGCCAGCAGATTGAGGGGGCCCATAGCGGGGCCGTCAAATGAGCAGTTCTTC
CASRLRGPIAGPSNEQFF
>.|once|TRBJ2-1|TRBV7-6
TGTGCCAGCAGCGCGATGGCGGATGAGCAGTTCTTC
CASSAMADEQFF
>.|few|TRBJ2-7|TRBV27
TGTGCCAGCAGTTTGGGGCCAGGGCGTGAGCAGTACTTC
CASSLGPGREQYF
>TRBD1|.|TRBJ1-2|TRBV7-3
TGTGCCAGCAGCTTGGACAGGGGCTATGGCTACACCTTC
CASSLDRGYGYTF
>.|many|TRBJ1-1|TRBV28
TGTGCCAGCAGGAGCCCAGGGCCCACTGAAGCTTTCTTT
CASRSPGPTEAFF
>TRBD1|.|TRBJ1-5|TRBV28
TGTGCCAGCAGCCTCAGGGGGCTGGGCAATCAGCCCCAGCATTTT
CASSLRGLGNQPQHF
>.|.|TRBJ1-1|TRBV14
TGTGCCAGCAGCCGCTCAACTTTCACTGAAGCTTTCTTT
CASSRSTFTEAFF
>.|.|TRBJ1-1|TRBV29-1
TGCAGCGTTGACCCCCGGGACGCCTTTCTTAACACTGAAGCTTTCTTT
CSVDPRDAFLNTEAFF
>TRBD2|.|TRBJ2-5|TRBV10-3
TGTGCCATCAGTGACGGACTAGCGGGAGAGACCCAGTACTTC
CAISDGLAGETQYF
>.|.|TRBJ1-5|TRBV5-4
TGTGCCAGCAGCCAGGACGGGGTGCGCAATCAGCCCCAGCATTTT
CASSQDGVRNQPQHF